Listed below are T cell receptor beta chains from one sample, sequenced in a study of T cells after yellow fever vaccination. TCRdb used MiXCR to reprocess the 5' RACE reads, holding one entry per CDR3 protein. The table lists roughly 250,000 distinct CDR3 sequences, 10% to 15% of them singletons. The material sequenced was CD4+ T cells sorted from PBMCs, taken 45 days after the yellow fever booster vaccination. These receptor sequences come from a man in his thirties or forties who received the YFV17D yellow fever vaccine. Both conserved end residues are part of each CDR3. The order of the fields is V gene, clone size, J gene, D gene, CDR3 DNA, CDR3 protein. D genes are given only for firm matches. Not every row has a clone size; where given, it reads once, few, many or a size class.

v_gene: TRBV6-2/TRBV6-3
abundance: -
j_gene: TRBJ1-5
d_gene: TRBD1
CDR3nt: TGTGCCAGCAGTTCCCCAGGGACAGGCGGAAATCAGCCCCAGCATTTT
CDR3aa: CASSSPGTGGNQPQHF

v_gene: TRBV11-2
abundance: -
j_gene: TRBJ2-5
d_gene: -
CDR3nt: TGTGCCACGAACCCGTGGGAGGAGACCCAGTACTTC
CDR3aa: CATNPWEETQYF

v_gene: TRBV10-3
abundance: few
j_gene: TRBJ2-1
d_gene: -
CDR3nt: TGTGCCATCAGTGTTCTCCGGGAAGAGCAGTTCTTC
CDR3aa: CAISVLREEQFF

v_gene: TRBV19
abundance: -
j_gene: TRBJ2-5
d_gene: -
CDR3nt: TGTGCCAGTAGTACGACACGGATAGAGACCCAGTACTTC
CDR3aa: CASSTTRIETQYF

v_gene: TRBV19
abundance: -
j_gene: TRBJ1-4
d_gene: TRBD1
CDR3nt: TGTGCCAGTACGGACAGGGCAACAGAAAAACTGTTTTTT
CDR3aa: CASTDRATEKLFF

v_gene: TRBV20-1
abundance: few
j_gene: TRBJ2-1
d_gene: -
CDR3nt: TGCAGTGCTACCCGAACTAGCCAGATAAACAATGAGCAGTTCTTC
CDR3aa: CSATRTSQINNEQFF

v_gene: TRBV29-1
abundance: few
j_gene: TRBJ1-2
d_gene: -
CDR3nt: TGCAGGCCATCCGCCGCGGGCGGCTACACCTTC
CDR3aa: CRPSAAGGYTF

v_gene: TRBV20-1
abundance: few
j_gene: TRBJ2-7
d_gene: TRBD2
CDR3nt: TGCAGTGCAAGCCCTAGCGGGAGGGACTACGAGCAGTACTTC
CDR3aa: CSASPSGRDYEQYF

v_gene: TRBV5-1
abundance: few
j_gene: TRBJ1-6
d_gene: TRBD1
CDR3nt: TGCGCCAGCACCACCGGGGACAGGGTGAATTCACCCCTCCACTTT
CDR3aa: CASTTGDRVNSPLHF

v_gene: TRBV5-1
abundance: -
j_gene: TRBJ2-2
d_gene: -
CDR3nt: TGCGCCAGCCGCACATCGAACACCGGGGAGCTGTTTTTT
CDR3aa: CASRTSNTGELFF

v_gene: TRBV11-2
abundance: few
j_gene: TRBJ2-3
d_gene: -
CDR3nt: TGTGCCAGCAGCTTAGTCGGTCGGGGCCTAGCGTTCGGCACAGATACGCAGTATTTT
CDR3aa: CASSLVGRGLAFGTDTQYF

v_gene: TRBV7-2
abundance: few
j_gene: TRBJ1-2
d_gene: -
CDR3nt: TGTGCCAGCAGCTCGGGGGGACTGGAGAGCTATGGCTACACCTTC
CDR3aa: CASSSGGLESYGYTF

v_gene: TRBV11-1
abundance: few
j_gene: TRBJ1-1
d_gene: TRBD1
CDR3nt: TGTGCCAGCAGCTTAAGCGACAGGGGGTACACTGAAGCTTTCTTT
CDR3aa: CASSLSDRGYTEAFF

v_gene: TRBV20-1
abundance: few
j_gene: TRBJ2-7
d_gene: TRBD1
CDR3nt: TGCAGTGCTGGGGGTAGACAGGGGGCTTACGAGCAGTACTTC
CDR3aa: CSAGGRQGAYEQYF

v_gene: TRBV7-2
abundance: -
j_gene: TRBJ2-7
d_gene: -
CDR3nt: TGTGCCAGCAGCTTACAAGGAACGATTCACGAGCAGTACTTC
CDR3aa: CASSLQGTIHEQYF

v_gene: TRBV20-1
abundance: few
j_gene: TRBJ2-3
d_gene: -
CDR3nt: TGCAGTGCTAGAGAGGGGCACACAGATACGCAGTATTTT
CDR3aa: CSAREGHTDTQYF

v_gene: TRBV20-1
abundance: few
j_gene: TRBJ1-4
d_gene: -
CDR3nt: TGCAGTGCTAGGGCGGGGGGGTCTAATGAAAAACTGTTTTTT
CDR3aa: CSARAGGSNEKLFF

v_gene: TRBV5-6
abundance: few
j_gene: TRBJ1-2
d_gene: -
CDR3nt: TGTGCCAGCAGCCCGGACCCCTATGGCTACACCTTC
CDR3aa: CASSPDPYGYTF

v_gene: TRBV30
abundance: few
j_gene: TRBJ2-7
d_gene: -
CDR3nt: TGTGCCTGGAGTGTACGGGAGATCCGGTACTTC
CDR3aa: CAWSVREIRYF

v_gene: TRBV7-9
abundance: few
j_gene: TRBJ2-4
d_gene: -
CDR3nt: TGTGCCAGCAGCTTAGGATACAATCGGGAGATGGTAAACATTCAGTACTTC
CDR3aa: CASSLGYNREMVNIQYF

v_gene: TRBV27
abundance: -
j_gene: TRBJ1-1
d_gene: -
CDR3nt: TGTGCCAGCAGTTCCCAGGGGAGTTACACTGAAGCTTTCTTT
CDR3aa: CASSSQGSYTEAFF

v_gene: TRBV5-1
abundance: few
j_gene: TRBJ2-5
d_gene: -
CDR3nt: TGCGCCAGCAGCGGCGAACGGACCCAGTACTTC
CDR3aa: CASSGERTQYF

v_gene: TRBV5-1
abundance: -
j_gene: TRBJ2-2
d_gene: TRBD1
CDR3nt: TGCGCCAGCAGCCTGGACAGGCGGAACACCGGGGAGCTGTTTTTT
CDR3aa: CASSLDRRNTGELFF

v_gene: TRBV29-1
abundance: -
j_gene: TRBJ2-7
d_gene: -
CDR3nt: TGCAGCGTTGAAATTAGTGGCGAGCAGTACTTC
CDR3aa: CSVEISGEQYF

v_gene: TRBV7-3
abundance: few
j_gene: TRBJ2-3
d_gene: -
CDR3nt: TGTGCCAGCAGTCCCACCATTGGTGGCACAGATACGCAGTATTTT
CDR3aa: CASSPTIGGTDTQYF

v_gene: TRBV11-2
abundance: -
j_gene: TRBJ2-5
d_gene: -
CDR3nt: TGTGCCAGCAGCTTAGTCTCCGGACTCCAAGAGACCCAGTACTTC
CDR3aa: CASSLVSGLQETQYF

v_gene: TRBV9
abundance: -
j_gene: TRBJ2-5
d_gene: -
CDR3nt: TGTGCCAGCAGCTTAGGAGACGGAGAGACCCAGTACTTC
CDR3aa: CASSLGDGETQYF

v_gene: TRBV15
abundance: many
j_gene: TRBJ2-3
d_gene: TRBD1
CDR3nt: TGTGCCACCAGCTTTCAGGGGGGCACAGATACGCAGTATTTT
CDR3aa: CATSFQGGTDTQYF

v_gene: TRBV7-3
abundance: many
j_gene: TRBJ2-1
d_gene: TRBD2
CDR3nt: TGTGCCAGCAGCTTGACTAGCGGGGACAATGAGCAGTTCTTC
CDR3aa: CASSLTSGDNEQFF

v_gene: TRBV29-1
abundance: few
j_gene: TRBJ2-1
d_gene: -
CDR3nt: TGCAGCGTTGGAATAGTTCGGGCAAACAATGAGCAGTTCTTC
CDR3aa: CSVGIVRANNEQFF

v_gene: TRBV7-2
abundance: -
j_gene: TRBJ2-6
d_gene: -
CDR3nt: TGTGCCAGCAGCTTAAGGATCCGCTCTGGGACCAACGTCCTGACTTTC
CDR3aa: CASSLRIRSGTNVLTF

v_gene: TRBV12-3/TRBV12-4
abundance: many
j_gene: TRBJ2-5
d_gene: -
CDR3nt: TGTGCCAGCAGTTCCTATCAAGAGACCCAGTACTTC
CDR3aa: CASSSYQETQYF

v_gene: TRBV5-1
abundance: -
j_gene: TRBJ2-7
d_gene: -
CDR3nt: TGCGCCAGCAGCCTGGGGGTAGGAACCTACGAGCAGTACTTC
CDR3aa: CASSLGVGTYEQYF

v_gene: TRBV3-1
abundance: -
j_gene: TRBJ2-6
d_gene: -
CDR3nt: TGTGCCAGCACCCAGGACATTCCTGGGGCCAACGTCCTGACTTTC
CDR3aa: CASTQDIPGANVLTF

v_gene: TRBV18
abundance: -
j_gene: TRBJ2-4
d_gene: TRBD2
CDR3nt: TGTGCCAGCTCTCCCCCCCGGACTAGCGGGACGGTGAGAAACATTCAGTACTTC
CDR3aa: CASSPPRTSGTVRNIQYF

v_gene: TRBV18
abundance: few
j_gene: TRBJ2-1
d_gene: -
CDR3nt: TGTGCCAGCTCACCTCCCCAGCTATACAATGAGCAGTTCTTC
CDR3aa: CASSPPQLYNEQFF

v_gene: TRBV15
abundance: few
j_gene: TRBJ2-7
d_gene: TRBD1
CDR3nt: TGTGCCACCAGCAGAGATGGGACAGGGAACTACGAGCAGTACTTC
CDR3aa: CATSRDGTGNYEQYF

v_gene: TRBV4-3
abundance: few
j_gene: TRBJ2-5
d_gene: -
CDR3nt: TGCGCCAGCAGCCAAGTAGTCGGAGAGAAGACCCAGTACTTC
CDR3aa: CASSQVVGEKTQYF

v_gene: TRBV19
abundance: few
j_gene: TRBJ1-6
d_gene: -
CDR3nt: TGTGCCAGTTCGACAGCGCGGGGAGATTCACCCCTCCACTTT
CDR3aa: CASSTARGDSPLHF

v_gene: TRBV11-2
abundance: -
j_gene: TRBJ2-7
d_gene: TRBD2
CDR3nt: TGTGCCAGCAGCTTAAAGACTAGCGGGAGCTCCTACGAGCAGTACTTC
CDR3aa: CASSLKTSGSSYEQYF

v_gene: TRBV7-2
abundance: few
j_gene: TRBJ2-7
d_gene: -
CDR3nt: TGTGCCAGCACCAACAGGGTAGGGAGCTCCTACGAGCAGTACTTC
CDR3aa: CASTNRVGSSYEQYF

v_gene: TRBV15
abundance: -
j_gene: TRBJ1-4
d_gene: -
CDR3nt: TGTGCCACCAGCAGAGACCCAGGTGGTGGAGGGGAAAAACTGTTTTTT
CDR3aa: CATSRDPGGGGEKLFF

v_gene: TRBV9
abundance: -
j_gene: TRBJ2-1
d_gene: TRBD2
CDR3nt: TGTGCCAGCAGCGTAGGCCCGACCGGGAGGCCCGGTGAGCAGTTCTTC
CDR3aa: CASSVGPTGRPGEQFF

v_gene: TRBV7-2
abundance: few
j_gene: TRBJ2-1
d_gene: TRBD2
CDR3nt: TGTGCCAGCAGCTTGGGGACTATCTCCTACAATGAGCAGTTCTTC
CDR3aa: CASSLGTISYNEQFF

v_gene: TRBV7-2
abundance: -
j_gene: TRBJ2-3
d_gene: TRBD2
CDR3nt: TGTGCCAGAAGCACGGGACTAGACACAGATACGCAGTATTTT
CDR3aa: CARSTGLDTDTQYF

v_gene: TRBV5-1
abundance: -
j_gene: TRBJ2-7
d_gene: TRBD2
CDR3nt: TGCGCCAGCAGCATCTACGGGGGGAGCGAGCAGTACTTC
CDR3aa: CASSIYGGSEQYF

v_gene: TRBV7-9
abundance: few
j_gene: TRBJ1-4
d_gene: TRBD1
CDR3nt: TGTGCCAGCAGGTCAATCTCAGGGGGCGCGAGTGAAAAACTGTTTTTT
CDR3aa: CASRSISGGASEKLFF

v_gene: TRBV20-1
abundance: -
j_gene: TRBJ2-3
d_gene: TRBD2
CDR3nt: TGCAGTGCTAGTGGACTAGCGGGAGGAGTCGATACGCAGTATTTT
CDR3aa: CSASGLAGGVDTQYF

v_gene: TRBV4-3
abundance: -
j_gene: TRBJ2-3
d_gene: -
CDR3nt: TGCGCCAGCAGCGGGCTCCTCACAGATACGCAGTATTTT
CDR3aa: CASSGLLTDTQYF

v_gene: TRBV7-9
abundance: -
j_gene: TRBJ2-5
d_gene: -
CDR3nt: TGTGCCAGCAGCCCCGGGGGACGGTTCCAAGAGACCCAGTACTTC
CDR3aa: CASSPGGRFQETQYF

v_gene: TRBV24-1
abundance: few
j_gene: TRBJ2-5
d_gene: -
CDR3nt: TGTGCCACCAGTGGAGGTGGTCGGGAGACCCAGTACTTC
CDR3aa: CATSGGGRETQYF

v_gene: TRBV5-1
abundance: few
j_gene: TRBJ2-7
d_gene: TRBD1
CDR3nt: TGCGCCAGCAGCTTGGAGGTTGGGCAGGGGGCATACGAGCAGTACTTC
CDR3aa: CASSLEVGQGAYEQYF

v_gene: TRBV10-3
abundance: -
j_gene: TRBJ2-3
d_gene: -
CDR3nt: TGTGCCATCATGAGACAGGCTAGCGCAGATACGCAGTATTTT
CDR3aa: CAIMRQASADTQYF

v_gene: TRBV5-1
abundance: -
j_gene: TRBJ2-7
d_gene: -
CDR3nt: TGCGCCAGCAGCTACTTACCGACAGAGACCTACGAGCAGTACTTC
CDR3aa: CASSYLPTETYEQYF